This is a list of T cell receptor beta chains from one sample in a study of graft-versus-host responses after intestinal transplantation. Clones were read by immunoSEQ multiplex PCR, and TCRdb kept only the in-frame ones, dropping some. The table includes roughly 93,000 clones, 85% to 95% detected once. Which antigens these TCRs recognize remains unknown. The sample in question was unstimulated CD8+ T cells sorted from spleen or lymph node cells, obtained before transplant. The receptors were gathered from a human donor who was the organ donor for an intestinal transplant. CDR3s include the opening cysteine and the closing phenylalanine or tryptophan. Each record gives: D gene, clone size, V gene, J gene, CDR3 DNA, CDR3 protein. The D gene is left open where the match is weak. Not every row has a clone size; where given, it reads once, few, many or a size class.

d_call: .; clone_size: .; v_call: TRBV19; j_call: TRBJ1-1; cdr3_nt: TGTGCCAGTAGGCCACTCCATGTGAACACTGAAGCTTTCTTT; cdr3_aa: CASRPLHVNTEAFF
d_call: .; clone_size: .; v_call: TRBV4-3; j_call: TRBJ2-7; cdr3_nt: TGCGCCAGCAGCCAAGGGGTCAGCGACTACGAGCAGTACTTC; cdr3_aa: CASSQGVSDYEQYF
d_call: .; clone_size: .; v_call: TRBV12-2; j_call: TRBJ2-7; cdr3_nt: TGTGCAAGTCGCTTGGAGGGACCGAGCTCCTACGAGCAGTACTTC; cdr3_aa: CASRLEGPSSYEQYF
d_call: TRBD1; clone_size: .; v_call: TRBV13; j_call: TRBJ1-1; cdr3_nt: TGTGCCAGCAGCCCACAGGGGCCCACTGAAGCTTTCTTT; cdr3_aa: CASSPQGPTEAFF
d_call: TRBD1; clone_size: .; v_call: TRBV2; j_call: TRBJ1-5; cdr3_nt: TGTGCCAGCAGTGTTGGTCGACAGGGGCCTCAGCCCCAGCATTTT; cdr3_aa: CASSVGRQGPQPQHF
d_call: .; clone_size: once; v_call: TRBV13; j_call: TRBJ2-7; cdr3_nt: TGTGCCAGCAGCAGGGGCCGGGACGGGGAGGTCTACGAGCAGTACTTC; cdr3_aa: CASSRGRDGEVYEQYF
d_call: TRBD1; clone_size: .; v_call: TRBV4-3; j_call: TRBJ2-2; cdr3_nt: TGCGCCAGCAGCCAAGGGGACAGGGAGCTAAACACCGGGGAGCTGTTTTTT; cdr3_aa: CASSQGDRELNTGELFF
d_call: .; clone_size: .; v_call: TRBV27; j_call: TRBJ2-1; cdr3_nt: TGTGCCAGCAGTTATCAGGGCCAGGGTGAGCAGTTCTTC; cdr3_aa: CASSYQGQGEQFF
d_call: .; clone_size: .; v_call: TRBV2; j_call: TRBJ2-3; cdr3_nt: TGTGCCAGCAGTGAGGGCCAGAGCACAGATACGCAGTATTTT; cdr3_aa: CASSEGQSTDTQYF
d_call: TRBD1; clone_size: .; v_call: TRBV19; j_call: TRBJ2-7; cdr3_nt: TGTGCCAGTAGTTTCACAGGGGAACACTACGAGCAGTACTTC; cdr3_aa: CASSFTGEHYEQYF
d_call: TRBD2; clone_size: once; v_call: TRBV7-2; j_call: TRBJ2-1; cdr3_nt: TGTGCCAGCAGCTTAGAGCTAGCGGGGGGGCGAAATGAGCAGTTCTTC; cdr3_aa: CASSLELAGGRNEQFF
d_call: TRBD1; clone_size: .; v_call: TRBV5-1; j_call: TRBJ1-2; cdr3_nt: TGCGCCAGCAGCTCTACCGGGACAGGGGTCTATGGCTACACCTTC; cdr3_aa: CASSSTGTGVYGYTF
d_call: .; clone_size: .; v_call: TRBV18; j_call: TRBJ2-3; cdr3_nt: TGTGCCAGCAGAGACGGGGGTTCGACAGATACGCAGTATTTT; cdr3_aa: CASRDGGSTDTQYF
d_call: TRBD1; clone_size: few; v_call: TRBV19; j_call: TRBJ1-4; cdr3_nt: TGTGCCAGTAGTGCCGGGACAGGGAGGGAAAAACTGTTTTTT; cdr3_aa: CASSAGTGREKLFF
d_call: .; clone_size: .; v_call: TRBV27; j_call: TRBJ2-3; cdr3_nt: TGTGCCAGCAGTTTACCGGGGAGGCCCCCGGATACGCAGTATTTT; cdr3_aa: CASSLPGRPPDTQYF
d_call: TRBD2; clone_size: .; v_call: TRBV7-2; j_call: TRBJ2-1; cdr3_nt: TGTGCCAGCAGCTATCTAGCGGGGGGGTACAATGAGCAGTTCTTC; cdr3_aa: CASSYLAGGYNEQFF
d_call: .; clone_size: .; v_call: TRBV20-1; j_call: TRBJ1-2; cdr3_nt: TGCAGTGCTAGATTCTTCGATTCAGACACCTTC; cdr3_aa: CSARFFDSDTF
d_call: TRBD1; clone_size: .; v_call: TRBV11-2; j_call: TRBJ2-7; cdr3_nt: TGTGCCAGCAGGCACCGGGACAGGGGTTTCTACGAGCAGTACTTC; cdr3_aa: CASRHRDRGFYEQYF
d_call: .; clone_size: .; v_call: TRBV19; j_call: TRBJ2-7; cdr3_nt: TGTGCCAGTAGTATTAGTGGTTCATCCTACGAGCAGTACTTC; cdr3_aa: CASSISGSSYEQYF
d_call: .; clone_size: .; v_call: TRBV4-2; j_call: TRBJ1-3; cdr3_nt: TGTGCCAGCAGCCAAGTAGAGGGTGTAGCTGGAAACACCATATATTTT; cdr3_aa: CASSQVEGVAGNTIYF
d_call: .; clone_size: .; v_call: TRBV5-6; j_call: TRBJ2-5; cdr3_nt: TGTGCCAGCAGCTTGTCCTCGTACCAAGAGACCCAGTACTTC; cdr3_aa: CASSLSSYQETQYF
d_call: .; clone_size: .; v_call: TRBV27; j_call: TRBJ1-2; cdr3_nt: TGTGCCAGCAGTTTAGGGGGCTGGGATGGCTACACCTTC; cdr3_aa: CASSLGGWDGYTF
d_call: .; clone_size: .; v_call: TRBV27; j_call: TRBJ1-2; cdr3_nt: TGTGCCAGCAGTCCCCGACAGGTCATGAGCTATGGCTACACCTTC; cdr3_aa: CASSPRQVMSYGYTF
d_call: .; clone_size: .; v_call: TRBV28; j_call: TRBJ2-1; cdr3_nt: TGTGCCAGCAGTTTACGACTTTTGAACAATGAGCAGTTCTTC; cdr3_aa: CASSLRLLNNEQFF
d_call: TRBD2; clone_size: .; v_call: TRBV7-2; j_call: TRBJ2-7; cdr3_nt: TGTGCCAGCAGCTGGGGGGGGACTAGCTCCGAGCAGTACTTC; cdr3_aa: CASSWGGTSSEQYF
d_call: .; clone_size: .; v_call: TRBV9; j_call: TRBJ2-3; cdr3_nt: TGTGCCAGCAGCGTACAGGGCGTCGGCACAGATACGCAGTATTTT; cdr3_aa: CASSVQGVGTDTQYF
d_call: TRBD2; clone_size: .; v_call: TRBV4-3; j_call: TRBJ2-1; cdr3_nt: TGCGCCAGCAGCCACAGGGCTAGCGGGGGGACACTGAGCTCCTACAATGAGCAGTTCTTC; cdr3_aa: CASSHRASGGTLSSYNEQFF
d_call: .; clone_size: .; v_call: TRBV15; j_call: TRBJ1-6; cdr3_nt: TGTGCCACCAGCAGAGATAGGGGAGGTTTTGCTGGCTATAATTCACCCCTCCACTTT; cdr3_aa: CATSRDRGGFAGYNSPLHF
d_call: TRBD1; clone_size: .; v_call: TRBV7-4; j_call: TRBJ2-2; cdr3_nt: TGTGCCAGCAGCCTAACGGACAGGAGGAACACCGGGGAGCTGTTTTTT; cdr3_aa: CASSLTDRRNTGELFF
d_call: .; clone_size: .; v_call: TRBV5-1; j_call: TRBJ2-1; cdr3_nt: TGCGCCAGCAGCCTGAACAGTTACAATGAGCAGTTCTTC; cdr3_aa: CASSLNSYNEQFF
d_call: TRBD1; clone_size: .; v_call: TRBV4-3; j_call: TRBJ2-7; cdr3_nt: TGCGCCAGCAGCCAAGATATGGGGACAGGGGGCTACGAGCAGTACTTC; cdr3_aa: CASSQDMGTGGYEQYF
d_call: TRBD1; clone_size: .; v_call: TRBV6-5; j_call: TRBJ1-6; cdr3_nt: TGTGCCAGCAGTAAACCGGGACAGGGGAATTCACCCCTCCACTTT; cdr3_aa: CASSKPGQGNSPLHF
d_call: .; clone_size: .; v_call: TRBV4-3; j_call: TRBJ1-1; cdr3_nt: TGCGCCAGCAGCCAAGGGGGGGGAGTGAACACTGAAGCTTTCTTT; cdr3_aa: CASSQGGGVNTEAFF
d_call: TRBD1; clone_size: .; v_call: TRBV9; j_call: TRBJ2-7; cdr3_nt: TGTGCCAGCAGCAGGGACAGTACCTCCTACGAGCAGTACTTC; cdr3_aa: CASSRDSTSYEQYF
d_call: .; clone_size: .; v_call: TRBV4-2; j_call: TRBJ2-3; cdr3_nt: TGTGCCAGCAGACAAGATATGGGTCAGGGCGTTTCAGATACGCAGTATTTT; cdr3_aa: CASRQDMGQGVSDTQYF
d_call: .; clone_size: .; v_call: TRBV4-1; j_call: TRBJ1-2; cdr3_nt: TGCGCCAGCAGCCAAGGACAGGCCGTCTATGGCTACACCTTC; cdr3_aa: CASSQGQAVYGYTF
d_call: TRBD1; clone_size: .; v_call: TRBV4-1; j_call: TRBJ1-2; cdr3_nt: TGCGCCAGCAGCCAAGGACAGGGGGCCTATGGCTACACCTTC; cdr3_aa: CASSQGQGAYGYTF
d_call: .; clone_size: .; v_call: TRBV6-1; j_call: TRBJ2-7; cdr3_nt: TGTGCCAGCAGTGAAGGGGATGAAGGGTGGGAGACTATTGCCTACGAGCAGTACTTC; cdr3_aa: CASSEGDEGWETIAYEQYF
d_call: .; clone_size: .; v_call: TRBV5-6; j_call: TRBJ2-7; cdr3_nt: TGTGCCAGCAGCTCTCAGGGCCTCCTGGGCGAGCAGTACTTC; cdr3_aa: CASSSQGLLGEQYF
d_call: TRBD1; clone_size: few; v_call: TRBV4-1; j_call: TRBJ2-3; cdr3_nt: TGCGCCAGCAGCCAAGATCAGGGGGCGGGGCCCACAGATACGCAGTATTTT; cdr3_aa: CASSQDQGAGPTDTQYF
d_call: .; clone_size: .; v_call: TRBV4-1; j_call: TRBJ1-2; cdr3_nt: TGCGCCAGCAGCCAAGCGCGGGGAGGCCGAGGCTACACCTTC; cdr3_aa: CASSQARGGRGYTF
d_call: TRBD2; clone_size: .; v_call: TRBV7-9; j_call: TRBJ2-1; cdr3_nt: TGTGCCAGCAGCACCACCGGGACTATAAACAATGAGCAGTTCTTC; cdr3_aa: CASSTTGTINNEQFF
d_call: TRBD2; clone_size: .; v_call: TRBV28; j_call: TRBJ2-3; cdr3_nt: TGTGCCAGCAGTCCCCAGCGGGGAAGCACAGATACGCAGTATTTT; cdr3_aa: CASSPQRGSTDTQYF
d_call: .; clone_size: .; v_call: TRBV2; j_call: TRBJ1-5; cdr3_nt: TGTGCCAGCCTGAGAGAGAGGGGCAATCAGCCCCAGCATTTT; cdr3_aa: CASLRERGNQPQHF
d_call: TRBD1; clone_size: .; v_call: TRBV19; j_call: TRBJ2-5; cdr3_nt: TGTGCCAGTAGTATGTGGACAGGGGGCCAAGAGACCCAGTACTTC; cdr3_aa: CASSMWTGGQETQYF
d_call: TRBD2; clone_size: .; v_call: TRBV6-1; j_call: TRBJ2-7; cdr3_nt: TGTGCCAGCAGTGAAGCATCGAGCGGGGGCTACTACGAGCAGTACTTC; cdr3_aa: CASSEASSGGYYEQYF
d_call: TRBD1; clone_size: .; v_call: TRBV11-3; j_call: TRBJ2-2; cdr3_nt: TGTGCCAGCAGCCCGCGACAGGGGTCCGGGGAGCTGTTTTTT; cdr3_aa: CASSPRQGSGELFF
d_call: .; clone_size: .; v_call: TRBV7-9; j_call: TRBJ2-3; cdr3_nt: TGTGCCAGCAGCTTGGGGCGGGGTATTGATACGCAGTATTTT; cdr3_aa: CASSLGRGIDTQYF
d_call: .; clone_size: .; v_call: TRBV25-1; j_call: TRBJ1-2; cdr3_nt: TGTGCCAGCAGTGACTCCCTGGCGGGTGGCTACACCTTC; cdr3_aa: CASSDSLAGGYTF
d_call: TRBD2; clone_size: .; v_call: TRBV11-1; j_call: TRBJ2-3; cdr3_nt: TGTGCCAGCAGCACGGCCGGGACTAGTAGCACAGATACGCAGTATTTT; cdr3_aa: CASSTAGTSSTDTQYF
d_call: TRBD1; clone_size: .; v_call: TRBV9; j_call: TRBJ2-1; cdr3_nt: TGTGCCAGCGCCCCGTATATACAGGGGGGCAATGAGCAGTTCTTC; cdr3_aa: CASAPYIQGGNEQFF
d_call: .; clone_size: .; v_call: TRBV6-5; j_call: TRBJ2-7; cdr3_nt: TGTGCCAGCAGGGGTACGGGTACCTACGAGCAGTACTTC; cdr3_aa: CASRGTGTYEQYF
d_call: .; clone_size: .; v_call: TRBV6-6; j_call: TRBJ2-2; cdr3_nt: TGTGCCAGCCGCCGGGAGACCGGGGAGCTGTTTTTT; cdr3_aa: CASRRETGELFF
d_call: .; clone_size: .; v_call: TRBV21-1; j_call: TRBJ2-7; cdr3_nt: TGTGCCAGCAGCAAGGAGAAGAGCTCCTACGAGCAGTACTTC; cdr3_aa: CASSKEKSSYEQYF
d_call: .; clone_size: .; v_call: TRBV5-6; j_call: TRBJ1-3; cdr3_nt: TGTGCCAGCAGCCCCATTTCCTCTGGAAACACCATATATTTT; cdr3_aa: CASSPISSGNTIYF